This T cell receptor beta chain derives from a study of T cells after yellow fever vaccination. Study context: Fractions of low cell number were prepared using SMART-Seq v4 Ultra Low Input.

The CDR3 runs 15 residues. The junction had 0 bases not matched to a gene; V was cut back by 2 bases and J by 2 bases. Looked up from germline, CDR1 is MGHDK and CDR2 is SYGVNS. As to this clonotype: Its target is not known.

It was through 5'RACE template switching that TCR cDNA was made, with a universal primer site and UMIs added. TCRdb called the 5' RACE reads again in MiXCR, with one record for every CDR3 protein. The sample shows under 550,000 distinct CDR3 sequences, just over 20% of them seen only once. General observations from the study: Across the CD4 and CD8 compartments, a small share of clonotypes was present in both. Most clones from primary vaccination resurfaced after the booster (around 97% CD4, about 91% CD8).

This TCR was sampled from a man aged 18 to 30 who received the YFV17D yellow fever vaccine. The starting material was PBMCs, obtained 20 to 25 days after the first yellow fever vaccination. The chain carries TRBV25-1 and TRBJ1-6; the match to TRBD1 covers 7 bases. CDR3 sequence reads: CASSERGPYNSPLHF. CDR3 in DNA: TGTGCCAGCAGTGAAAGGGGGCCCTATAATTCACCCCTCCACTTT.